These 13 T cell receptor beta chains were all obtained from the same sample, sequenced in a study of chemoradiotherapy in HPV16-positive cancers. Sequencing was performed with immunoSEQ multiplex PCR; in TCRdb, only in-frame clones are kept and a portion is missing. Among tens of thousands of clones, 80% were seen once, and the ten largest hold 3.8%. The material sequenced was blood, taken from a patient who underwent chemoradiotherapy. The receptors were sampled from a human donor with HPV-associated anogenital cancer.

V is TRBV30 and J is TRBJ2-2; no clear D. In germline, CDR1 is GTSNPN, CDR2 SVGIG (reference sequence). This CDR3 contains 13 residues. Trimming removed 2 bases at V and 1 base at J, with 5 bases between. The CDR3 is CAWSPQNTGELFF. In nucleotides, the CDR3 is TGTGCCTGGAGTCCCCAGAACACCGGGGAGCTGTTTTTT.

This chain connects TRBV7-2 to TRBJ1-5; 9 nucleotides match TRBD1. This CDR3 is built from 15 residues. With V trimmed by 5 bases and J by 7 bases, 9 bases remained unmatched. Germline V CDR1 and CDR2: SGHTA, FQGNSA. In DNA form, the CDR3 reads TGTGCCAGCAGCGCTCGACAGGGGGGTAACCAGCCCCAGCATTTT. The encoded protein is CASSARQGGNQPQHF.

As regards this clone: At one end the junction does not follow the germline gene, possibly because of a read error. The CDR3 is CSVDRSRGGRGF. The CDR3 DNA is TGCAGCGTTGATCGCTCACGGGGGGGGCGAGGGTTT. V is TRBV29-1 and J is TRBJ1-1, with D possibly matching TRBD1 (6 bases). Germline V gives CDR1 SQVTM, CDR2 ANQGSEA. CDR3 length: 12 residues.

The chain carries TRBV5-6 and TRBJ2-2; the match to TRBD1 covers 9 bases. V lost 2 bases, J lost 7 bases, and 6 bases stayed unmatched. Germline values: CDR1 SGHDT, CDR2 YYEEEE. This CDR3 comprises 15 residues. In DNA, the CDR3 is TGTGCCAGCAGCTTACTGGGACAGGGAGACGGGGAGCTGTTTTTT. This gives the protein CASSLLGQGDGELFF.

The chain combines TRBV7-9 with TRBJ2-3, with unresolved D. CDR3 length equals 12 residues. Trimming shortened V by 7 bases and J by 5 bases, and 10 bases separated the two germline ends. Germline CDR1 and CDR2: SEHNR and FQNEAQ (reference sequence). The CDR3 is CASNQGIDTQYF. CDR3 DNA sequence: TGTGCCAGCAACCAAGGAATAGATACGCAGTATTTT.

The chain couples TRBV10-2 to TRBJ1-5; TRBD1 aligns across 8 bases. CDR1 is WSHSY and CDR2 is SAAADI in the germline V gene. The CDR3 runs 12 residues. Trimming took 8 bases from V and 7 from J; bases not matched to a gene: 4. CDR3 sequence reads: CASSTGEQPQHF. The CDR3 bases are TGCGCCAGCTCGACAGGGGAACAGCCCCAGCATTTT.

The rearrangement joins TRBV7-2 to TRBJ2-5; 9 nucleotides match TRBD2. V shed 4 bases and J 5 bases; nucleotides not matched to a gene: 14. Germline V gene lookup returns CDR1 SGHTA and CDR2 FQGNSA. The CDR3 extends over 17 amino acids. The CDR3, as DNA: TGTGCCAGCAGCTCTTTGCCGGGACTAGCTGGGGTGGAGACCCAGTACTTC. Its protein is CASSSLPGLAGVETQYF.

The CDR3 region is CASSPFGTNYNEQFF. In DNA, the CDR3 is TGTGCCAGCTCACCCTTCGGTACCAACTACAATGAGCAGTTCTTC. This chain joins TRBV18 and TRBJ2-1; D ambiguous. V dropped 3 bases and J dropped 3 bases, with 12 bases sitting between them. Germline V gives CDR1 KGHSH, CDR2 LQKENI. The CDR3 spans 15 residues. Full variable domain (outside the CDR3, taken from reference TRBV18 and TRBJ2-1): NAGVMQNPRHLVRRRGQEARLRCSPMKGHSHVYWYRQLPEEGLKFMVYLQKENIIDESGMPKERFSAEFPKEGPSILRIQQVVRGDSAAYFCASSPFGTNYNEQFFGPGTRLTVL.

The CDR3 protein is CASSLKGEETQYF. The CDR3, as DNA: TGTGCCAGCAGCTTGAAGGGGGAAGAGACCCAGTACTTC. This rearrangement joins TRBV5-4 to TRBJ2-5, with D possibly matching TRBD1 (6 bases). Germline CDR1 and CDR2: SGHNT and YYREEE (reference sequence). V was shortened by 1 base and J by 3 bases, with 7 bases between the two germline ends. CDR3 size: 13 residues.

The chain joins TRBV4-3 to TRBJ2-4; D perhaps matches TRBD1 (5 bases). The CDR3 extends over 15 amino acids. Looked up from germline, CDR1 is LGHNA and CDR2 is YSLEER. V was cut by 0 bases and J by 5 bases, with 11 bases left in between. The CDR3 sequence is CASSQEGRRENIQYF. In nucleotides, the CDR3 is TGCGCCAGCAGCCAAGAGGGGCGGCGTGAAAACATTCAGTACTTC.

Here the CDR3 DNA reads TGTGCCAGCAGCGTAGATCAGGGTACTTACGAGCAGTACTTC. This translates into CASSVDQGTYEQYF. This chain uses TRBV9 with TRBJ2-7; D may be TRBD1 (5 bases). Trimming shortened V by 0 bases and J by 4 bases, and 11 bases separated the two germline ends. Germline CDR1 reads SGDLS; CDR2 reads YYNGEE. The CDR3 is 14 amino acids.

This clone has more than one count but fewer than ten. This chain joins TRBV19 and TRBJ2-7, with TRBD1 identical over 9 bases. Germline V gene lookup returns CDR1 LNHDA and CDR2 SQIVND (reference sequence). The V segment lost 2 bases and the J segment 4 bases; nucleotides outside the gene matches: 6. The CDR3 totals 15 residues. The CDR3 sequence is CASSIWSDRGYEQYF. The DNA of the CDR3 is TGTGCCAGTAGTATATGGTCGGACAGGGGTTACGAGCAGTACTTC.

V and J are TRBV15 and TRBJ1-1; D is undetermined. The CDR3 has 14 residues. Germline V gene lookup returns CDR1 LNHNV and CDR2 YYDKDF (reference sequence). Trimming removed 1 base at V and 0 bases at J, with 6 bases between. The CDR3 is CATSRAGLNTEAFF. DNA of the CDR3: TGTGCCACCAGCAGAGCGGGCCTGAACACTGAAGCTTTCTTT.